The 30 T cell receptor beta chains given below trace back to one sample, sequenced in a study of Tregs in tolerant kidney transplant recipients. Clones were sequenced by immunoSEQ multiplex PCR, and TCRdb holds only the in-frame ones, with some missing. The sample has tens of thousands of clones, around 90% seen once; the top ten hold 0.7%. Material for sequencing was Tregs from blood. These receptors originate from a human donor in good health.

CDR3 in DNA: TGCGCCAGCAGAGACAAACGGGACGAGCAGTACTTC. Its protein is CASRDKRDEQYF. The rearrangement uses TRBV10-2 and TRBJ2-7; unclear D gene. V lost 6 bases to trimming and J lost 5 bases, with 11 bases between them. CDR1 WSHSY and CDR2 SAAADI come from the germline V gene. The CDR3 sequence is 12 residues long.

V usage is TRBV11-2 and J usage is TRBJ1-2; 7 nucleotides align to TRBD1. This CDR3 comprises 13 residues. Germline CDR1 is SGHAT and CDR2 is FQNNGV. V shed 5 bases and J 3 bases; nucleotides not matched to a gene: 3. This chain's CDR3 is CASSKTGHYGYTF. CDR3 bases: TGTGCCAGCAGCAAGACAGGGCACTATGGCTACACCTTC.

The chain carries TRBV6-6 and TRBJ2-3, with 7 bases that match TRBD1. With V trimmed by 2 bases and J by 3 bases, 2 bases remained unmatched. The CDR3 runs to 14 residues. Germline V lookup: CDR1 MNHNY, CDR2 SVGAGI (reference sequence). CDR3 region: CASSYRGRTDTQYF. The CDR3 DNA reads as TGTGCCAGCAGTTACAGGGGGCGAACAGATACGCAGTATTTT.

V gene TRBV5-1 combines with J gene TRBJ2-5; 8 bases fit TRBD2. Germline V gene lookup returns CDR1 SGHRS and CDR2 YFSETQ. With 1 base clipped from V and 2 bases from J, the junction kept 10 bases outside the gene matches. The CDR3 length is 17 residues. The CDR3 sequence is CASSLRPSGLQQETQYF. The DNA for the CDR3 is TGCGCCAGCAGCTTGAGACCTAGCGGGCTACAGCAAGAGACCCAGTACTTC. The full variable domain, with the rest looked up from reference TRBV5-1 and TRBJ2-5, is KAGVTQTPRYLIKTRGQQVTLSCSPISGHRSVSWYQQTPGQGLQFLFEYFSETQRNKGNFPGRFSGRQFSNSRSEMNVSTLELGDSALYLCASSLRPSGLQQETQYFGPGTRLLVL.

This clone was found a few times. This chain's CDR3 is CASSLGGPSLPYEQYF. The CDR3 DNA reads TGTGCCAGCAGCTTAGGCGGACCGTCCCTACCCTACGAGCAGTACTTC. J is TRBJ2-7 and V is TRBV13; D not resolved. Germline CDR1 PRHDT, CDR2 FYEKMQ (reference sequence). The CDR3 is 16 residues long. The V end was cut by 0 bases, the J end by 2 bases, with 14 bases between.

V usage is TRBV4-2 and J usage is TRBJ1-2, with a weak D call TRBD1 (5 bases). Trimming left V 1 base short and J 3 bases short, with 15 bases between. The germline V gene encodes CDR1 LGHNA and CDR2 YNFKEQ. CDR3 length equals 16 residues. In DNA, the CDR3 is TGTGCCAGCAGCCAAGGAGGGTGGGGGAGAGACTATGGCTACACCTTC. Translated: CASSQGGWGRDYGYTF.

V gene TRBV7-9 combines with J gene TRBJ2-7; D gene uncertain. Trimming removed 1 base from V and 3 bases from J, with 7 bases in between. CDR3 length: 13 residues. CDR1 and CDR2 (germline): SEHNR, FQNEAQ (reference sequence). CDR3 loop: CASSLEAGYEQYF. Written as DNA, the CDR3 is TGTGCCAGCAGCTTAGAAGCTGGCTACGAGCAGTACTTC.

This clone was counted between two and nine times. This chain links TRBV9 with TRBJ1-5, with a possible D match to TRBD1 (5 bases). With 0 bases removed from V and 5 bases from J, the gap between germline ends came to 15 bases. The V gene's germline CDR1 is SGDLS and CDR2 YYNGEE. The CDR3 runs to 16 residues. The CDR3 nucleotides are TGTGCCAGCAGCGTAGGAGCGGGGCCAGGCCATCAGCCCCAGCATTTT. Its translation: CASSVGAGPGHQPQHF.

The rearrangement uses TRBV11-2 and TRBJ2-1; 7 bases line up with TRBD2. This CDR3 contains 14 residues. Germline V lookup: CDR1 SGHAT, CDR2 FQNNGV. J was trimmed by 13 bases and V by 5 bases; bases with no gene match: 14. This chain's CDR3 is CASSPWGSGTDQFF. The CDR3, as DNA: TGTGCCAGCAGCCCTTGGGGGAGCGGGACTGATCAGTTCTTC.

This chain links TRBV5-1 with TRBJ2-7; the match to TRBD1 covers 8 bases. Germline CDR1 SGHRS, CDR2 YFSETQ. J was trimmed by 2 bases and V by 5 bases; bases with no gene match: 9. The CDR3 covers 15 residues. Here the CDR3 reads CASSKTGTGTYEQYF. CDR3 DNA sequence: TGCGCCAGCAGTAAAACCGGGACAGGAACCTACGAGCAGTACTTC.

In nucleotides, the CDR3 is TGCGCCAGCAGCGCGCCGGGACAGCTGTACTTC. Residues: CASSAPGQLYF. The chain combines TRBV5-1 with TRBJ2-7; 7 bases align to TRBD1. V was clipped by 4 bases and J by 12 bases; unmatched bases: 7. This CDR3 spans 11 amino acids. The V gene's germline CDR1 is SGHRS and CDR2 YFSETQ. Using reference TRBV5-1 and TRBJ2-7 for the parts outside the CDR3, the full variable domain is KAGVTQTPRYLIKTRGQQVTLSCSPISGHRSVSWYQQTPGQGLQFLFEYFSETQRNKGNFPGRFSGRQFSNSRSEMNVSTLELGDSALYLCASSAPGQLYFGPGTRLTVT.

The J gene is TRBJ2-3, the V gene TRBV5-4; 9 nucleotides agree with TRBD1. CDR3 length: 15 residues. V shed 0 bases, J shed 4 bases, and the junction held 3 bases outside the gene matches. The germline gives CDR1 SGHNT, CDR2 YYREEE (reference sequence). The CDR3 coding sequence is TGTGCCAGCAGCTTGGCAGGGGACAGGGCAGATACGCAGTATTTT. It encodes CASSLAGDRADTQYF.

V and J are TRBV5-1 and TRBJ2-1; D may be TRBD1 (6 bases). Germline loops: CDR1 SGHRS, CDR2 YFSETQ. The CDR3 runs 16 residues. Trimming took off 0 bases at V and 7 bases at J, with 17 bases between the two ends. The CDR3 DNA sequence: TGCGCCAGCAGCTTGGGGGATGGACAGCCCCCGAATGAGCAGTTCTTC. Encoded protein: CASSLGDGQPPNEQFF.

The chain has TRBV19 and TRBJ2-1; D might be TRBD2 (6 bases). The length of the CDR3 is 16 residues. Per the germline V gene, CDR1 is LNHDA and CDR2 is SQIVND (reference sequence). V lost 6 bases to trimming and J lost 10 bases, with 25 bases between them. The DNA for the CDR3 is TGTGCCAGTAGGGGGCGTAGCGGACTCACCTATCGGGAGCAGTTCTTC. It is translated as CASRGRSGLTYREQFF.

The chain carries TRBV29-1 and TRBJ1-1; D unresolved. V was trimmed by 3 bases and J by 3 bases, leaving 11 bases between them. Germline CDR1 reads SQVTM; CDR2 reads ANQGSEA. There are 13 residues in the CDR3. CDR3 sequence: CSVDSGRDTEAFF. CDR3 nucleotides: TGCAGCGTTGATTCGGGGAGGGACACTGAAGCTTTCTTT.

The CDR3 spells CSVGLSEGYTF. In DNA form, the CDR3 reads TGCAGCGTTGGCCTCTCGGAGGGCTACACCTTC. This chain uses TRBV29-1 with TRBJ1-2, with D hard to call. The CDR3 runs 11 residues. With 4 bases removed from V and 8 bases from J, the gap between germline ends came to 11 bases. Germline values: CDR1 SQVTM, CDR2 ANQGSEA. Full variable domain (outside the CDR3, taken from reference TRBV29-1 and TRBJ1-2): SAVISQKPSRDICQRGTSLTIQCQVDSQVTMMFWYRQQPGQSLTLIATANQGSEATYESGFVIDKFPISRPNLTFSTLTVSNMSPEDSSIYLCSVGLSEGYTFGSGTRLTVV.

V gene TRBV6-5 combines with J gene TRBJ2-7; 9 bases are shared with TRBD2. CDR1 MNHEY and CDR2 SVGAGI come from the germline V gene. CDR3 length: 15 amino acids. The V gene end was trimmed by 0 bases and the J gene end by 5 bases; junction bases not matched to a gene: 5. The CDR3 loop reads CASSYSGTSYDEQYF. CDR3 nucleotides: TGTGCCAGCAGTTACTCGGGGACTAGCTATGACGAGCAGTACTTC.

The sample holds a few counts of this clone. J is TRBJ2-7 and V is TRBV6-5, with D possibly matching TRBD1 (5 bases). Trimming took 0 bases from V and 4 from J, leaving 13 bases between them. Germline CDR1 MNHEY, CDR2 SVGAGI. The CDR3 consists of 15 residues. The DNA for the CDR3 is TGTGCCAGCAGTTACTCCCCTCAGGGTGGATACGAGCAGTACTTC. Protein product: CASSYSPQGGYEQYF.

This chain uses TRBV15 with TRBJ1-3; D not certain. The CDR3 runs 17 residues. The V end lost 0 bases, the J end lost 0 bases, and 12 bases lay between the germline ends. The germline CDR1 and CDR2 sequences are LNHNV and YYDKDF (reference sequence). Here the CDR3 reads CATSRDPRRISGNTIYF. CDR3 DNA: TGTGCCACCAGCAGAGACCCCCGACGGATCTCTGGAAACACCATATATTTT.

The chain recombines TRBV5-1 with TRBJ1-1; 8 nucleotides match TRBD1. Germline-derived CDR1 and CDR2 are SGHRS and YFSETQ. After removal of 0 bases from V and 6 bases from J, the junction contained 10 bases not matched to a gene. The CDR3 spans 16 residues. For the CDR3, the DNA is TGCGCCAGCAGCTTGGCAGGAGGACAGGGCTCTCCTGAAGCTTTCTTT. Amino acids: CASSLAGGQGSPEAFF.

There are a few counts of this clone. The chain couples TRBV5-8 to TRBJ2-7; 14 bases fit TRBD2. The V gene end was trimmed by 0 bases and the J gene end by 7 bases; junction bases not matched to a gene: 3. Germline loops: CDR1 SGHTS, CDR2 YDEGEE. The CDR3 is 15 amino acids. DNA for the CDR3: TGTGCCAGCAGCTTGGGACTAGCGGGAGGGCAAGAGCAGTACTTC. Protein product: CASSLGLAGGQEQYF.

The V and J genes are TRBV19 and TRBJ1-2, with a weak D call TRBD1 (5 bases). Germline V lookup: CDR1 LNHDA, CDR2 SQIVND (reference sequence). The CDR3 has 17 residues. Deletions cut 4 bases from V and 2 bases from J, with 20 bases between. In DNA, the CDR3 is TGTGCCAGTAGTAAGGCGGCAGGGAGGTTTGGGAACTATGGCTACACCTTC. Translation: CASSKAAGRFGNYGYTF. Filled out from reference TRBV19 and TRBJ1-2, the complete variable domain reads DGGITQSPKYLFRKEGQNVTLSCEQNLNHDAMYWYRQDPGQGLRLIYYSQIVNDFQKGDIAEGYSVSREKKESFPLTVTSAQKNPTAFYLCASSKAAGRFGNYGYTFGSGTRLTVV.

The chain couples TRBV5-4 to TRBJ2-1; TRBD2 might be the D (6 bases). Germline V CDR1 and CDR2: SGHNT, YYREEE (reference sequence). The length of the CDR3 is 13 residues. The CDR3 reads CAYEVLASNEQFF. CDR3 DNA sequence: TGTGCGTATGAGGTGCTAGCGAGCAATGAGCAGTTCTTC.

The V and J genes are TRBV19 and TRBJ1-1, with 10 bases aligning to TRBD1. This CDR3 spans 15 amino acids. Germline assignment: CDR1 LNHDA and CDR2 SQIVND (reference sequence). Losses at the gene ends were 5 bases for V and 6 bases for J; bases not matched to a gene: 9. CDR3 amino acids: CASSFWTGGSAEAFF. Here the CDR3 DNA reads TGTGCCAGTAGTTTCTGGACAGGGGGTTCGGCTGAAGCTTTCTTT.

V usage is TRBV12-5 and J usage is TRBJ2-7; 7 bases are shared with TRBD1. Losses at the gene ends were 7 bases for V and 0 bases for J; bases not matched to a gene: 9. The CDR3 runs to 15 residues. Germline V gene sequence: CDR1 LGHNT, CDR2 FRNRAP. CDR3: CASAKTGPPSYEQYF. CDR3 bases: TGTGCTAGTGCCAAGACAGGGCCCCCCTCCTACGAGCAGTACTTC.

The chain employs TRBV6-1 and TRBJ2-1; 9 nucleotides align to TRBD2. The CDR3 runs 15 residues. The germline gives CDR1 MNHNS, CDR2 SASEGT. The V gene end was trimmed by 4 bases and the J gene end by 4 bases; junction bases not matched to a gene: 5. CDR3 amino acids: CASSVAGGGYNEQFF. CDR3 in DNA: TGTGCCAGCAGTGTGGCGGGAGGGGGTTACAATGAGCAGTTCTTC.

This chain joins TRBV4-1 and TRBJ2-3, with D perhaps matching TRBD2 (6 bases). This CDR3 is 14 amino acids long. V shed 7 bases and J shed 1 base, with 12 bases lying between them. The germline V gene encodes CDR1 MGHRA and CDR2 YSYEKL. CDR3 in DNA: TGCGCCAGCAATATCGGCGGGGGCACAGATACGCAGTATTTT. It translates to CASNIGGGTDTQYF.

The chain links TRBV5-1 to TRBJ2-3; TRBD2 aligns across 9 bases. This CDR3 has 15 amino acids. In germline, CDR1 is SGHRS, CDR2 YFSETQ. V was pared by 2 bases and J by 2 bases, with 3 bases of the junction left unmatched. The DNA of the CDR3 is TGCGCCAGCAGCTTATCTAGCGGGGCCACAGATACGCAGTATTTT. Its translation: CASSLSSGATDTQYF.

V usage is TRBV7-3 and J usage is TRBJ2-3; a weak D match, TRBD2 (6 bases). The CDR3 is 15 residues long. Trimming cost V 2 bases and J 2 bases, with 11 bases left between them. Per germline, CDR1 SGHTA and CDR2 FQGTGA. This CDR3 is CASSLSGGNTDTQYF. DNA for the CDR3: TGTGCCAGCAGCTTATCAGGCGGGAACACAGATACGCAGTATTTT.

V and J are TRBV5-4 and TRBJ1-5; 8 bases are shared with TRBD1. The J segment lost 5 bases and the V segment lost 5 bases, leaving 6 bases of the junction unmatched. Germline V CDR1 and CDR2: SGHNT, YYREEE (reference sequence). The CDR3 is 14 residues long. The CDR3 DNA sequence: TGTGCCAGCAGTTGGCAGGGGGCAGATCAGCCCCAGCATTTT. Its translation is CASSWQGADQPQHF.